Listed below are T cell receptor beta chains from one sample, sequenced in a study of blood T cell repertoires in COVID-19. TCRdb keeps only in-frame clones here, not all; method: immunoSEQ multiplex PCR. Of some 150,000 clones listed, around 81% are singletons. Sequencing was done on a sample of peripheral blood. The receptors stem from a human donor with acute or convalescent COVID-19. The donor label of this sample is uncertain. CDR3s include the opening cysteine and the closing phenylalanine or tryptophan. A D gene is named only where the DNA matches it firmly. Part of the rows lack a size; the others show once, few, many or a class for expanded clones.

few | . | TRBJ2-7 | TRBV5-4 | CASSLGSSSYEQYF | TGTGCCAGCAGCTTGGGGTCTAGCTCCTACGAGCAGTACTTC
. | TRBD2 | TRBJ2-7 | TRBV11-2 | CASSPGLAETYEQYF | TGTGCCAGCAGCCCAGGACTAGCGGAGACCTACGAGCAGTACTTC
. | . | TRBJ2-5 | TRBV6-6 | CASSYGEEETQYF | TGTGCCAGCAGTTATGGGGAGGAAGAGACCCAGTACTTC
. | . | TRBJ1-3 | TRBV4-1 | CASSPITTGPRGNTIYF | TGCGCCAGCAGCCCTATCACAACGGGTCCCCGGGGAAACACCATATATTTT
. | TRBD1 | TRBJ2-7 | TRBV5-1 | CASSPVRQGISYEQYF | TGCGCCAGCAGCCCTGTTAGACAGGGGATTTCCTACGAGCAGTACTTC
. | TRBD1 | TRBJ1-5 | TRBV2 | CASSETGGGNQPQHF | TGTGCCAGCAGTGAGACAGGGGGGGGCAATCAGCCCCAGCATTTT
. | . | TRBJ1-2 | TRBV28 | CASSQDSYGYTF | TGTGCCAGCAGTCAGGACAGCTATGGCTACACCTTC
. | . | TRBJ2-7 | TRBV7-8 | CASTQDATLREQYF | TGTGCCAGCACCCAGGATGCCACCCTACGAGAGCAGTACTTC
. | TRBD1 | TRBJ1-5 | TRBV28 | CASSLIGGSRDQPQHF | TGTGCCAGCAGTTTAATAGGGGGCAGTAGAGATCAGCCCCAGCATTTT
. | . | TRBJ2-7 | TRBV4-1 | CASSRTSGLLLLEQYF | TGCGCCAGCAGCCGTACCTCAGGTCTCCTCCTCCTCGAGCAGTACTTC
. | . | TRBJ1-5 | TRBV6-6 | CASSGGGGNQPQHF | TGTGCCAGCAGTGGGGGGGGCGGTAATCAGCCCCAGCATTTT
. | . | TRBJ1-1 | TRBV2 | CASSDDSLGAFF | TGTGCCAGCAGTGACGACTCCCTCGGAGCTTTCTTT
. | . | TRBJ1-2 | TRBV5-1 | CASSETHTDGYTF | TGCGCCAGCAGCGAAACTCACACAGATGGCTACACCTTC
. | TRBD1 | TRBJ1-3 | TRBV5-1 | CASSLGISDRPSGNTIYF | TGCGCCAGCAGCTTGGGGATTTCGGACAGGCCCTCTGGAAACACCATATATTTT
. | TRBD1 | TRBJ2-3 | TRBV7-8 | CASSLGGTGGTDTQYF | TGTGCCAGCAGCTTAGGTGGGACAGGGGGCACAGATACGCAGTATTTT
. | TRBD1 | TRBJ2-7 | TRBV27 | CASTSDRGSEQYF | TGTGCCAGCACTTCCGACAGGGGGAGCGAGCAGTACTTC
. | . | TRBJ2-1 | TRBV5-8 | CASSLAPASSYNEQFF | TGTGCCAGCAGCTTGGCCCCCGCGAGCTCCTACAATGAGCAGTTCTTC
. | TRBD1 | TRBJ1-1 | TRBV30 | CAWRYGTGVTEAFF | TGTGCCTGGAGGTACGGGACAGGGGTAACTGAAGCTTTCTTT
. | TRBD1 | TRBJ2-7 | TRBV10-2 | CASRAWTGGSYEQYF | TGCGCCAGCAGGGCCTGGACAGGGGGCTCCTACGAGCAGTACTTC
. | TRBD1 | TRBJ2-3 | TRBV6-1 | CASRRGTGGTDTQYF | TGTGCCAGCAGACGAGGGACAGGAGGCACAGATACGCAGTATTTT
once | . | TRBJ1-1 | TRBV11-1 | CASSPRQGTEAFF | TGTGCCAGCAGCCCCCGCCAGGGCACTGAAGCTTTCTTT
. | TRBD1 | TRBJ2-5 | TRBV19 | CASSILGQGGETQYF | TGTGCCAGTAGTATACTGGGACAGGGAGGCGAGACCCAGTACTTC
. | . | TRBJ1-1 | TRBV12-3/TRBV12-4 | CASSWGVNTEAFF | TGTGCCAGCAGCTGGGGGGTAAACACTGAAGCTTTCTTT
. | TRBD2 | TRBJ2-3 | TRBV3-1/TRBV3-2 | CASSRLAGGDTDTQYF | TGTGCCAGCAGTCGGCTAGCGGGAGGGGACACAGATACGCAGTATTTT
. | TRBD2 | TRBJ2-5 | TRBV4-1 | CASSQVGRDGEETQYF | TGCGCCAGCAGCCAAGTCGGGAGGGACGGAGAAGAGACCCAGTACTTC
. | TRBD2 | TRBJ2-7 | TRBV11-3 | CASSLTSGSPYEQYF | TGTGCCAGCAGCCTGACTAGCGGGAGCCCCTACGAGCAGTACTTC
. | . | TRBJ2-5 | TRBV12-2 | CASRSRGGPQETQYF | TGTGCAAGTCGCTCGAGGGGGGGGCCCCAAGAGACCCAGTACTTC
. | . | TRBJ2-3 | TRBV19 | CASSIEGGDTQYF | TGTGCCAGTAGTATAGAGGGGGGAGATACGCAGTATTTT
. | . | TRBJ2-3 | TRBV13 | CASSYRTSTDTQYF | TGTGCCAGCAGCTATCGGACTAGCACAGATACGCAGTATTTT
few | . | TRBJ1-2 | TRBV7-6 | CASSLPVNYGYTF | TGTGCCAGCAGCTTACCAGTCAACTATGGCTACACCTTC
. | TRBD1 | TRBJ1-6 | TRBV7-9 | CASSFEQGYNSPLHF | TGTGCCAGCAGCTTTGAACAGGGGTATAATTCACCCCTCCACTTT
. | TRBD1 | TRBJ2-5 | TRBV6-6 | CASRQRQGSETQYF | TGTGCCAGCCGCCAGCGACAGGGGTCGGAGACCCAGTACTTC
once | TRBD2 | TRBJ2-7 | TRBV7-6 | CASSLAIGTSGSYEQYF | TGTGCCAGCAGCTTAGCCATAGGGACTAGCGGCTCCTACGAGCAGTACTTC